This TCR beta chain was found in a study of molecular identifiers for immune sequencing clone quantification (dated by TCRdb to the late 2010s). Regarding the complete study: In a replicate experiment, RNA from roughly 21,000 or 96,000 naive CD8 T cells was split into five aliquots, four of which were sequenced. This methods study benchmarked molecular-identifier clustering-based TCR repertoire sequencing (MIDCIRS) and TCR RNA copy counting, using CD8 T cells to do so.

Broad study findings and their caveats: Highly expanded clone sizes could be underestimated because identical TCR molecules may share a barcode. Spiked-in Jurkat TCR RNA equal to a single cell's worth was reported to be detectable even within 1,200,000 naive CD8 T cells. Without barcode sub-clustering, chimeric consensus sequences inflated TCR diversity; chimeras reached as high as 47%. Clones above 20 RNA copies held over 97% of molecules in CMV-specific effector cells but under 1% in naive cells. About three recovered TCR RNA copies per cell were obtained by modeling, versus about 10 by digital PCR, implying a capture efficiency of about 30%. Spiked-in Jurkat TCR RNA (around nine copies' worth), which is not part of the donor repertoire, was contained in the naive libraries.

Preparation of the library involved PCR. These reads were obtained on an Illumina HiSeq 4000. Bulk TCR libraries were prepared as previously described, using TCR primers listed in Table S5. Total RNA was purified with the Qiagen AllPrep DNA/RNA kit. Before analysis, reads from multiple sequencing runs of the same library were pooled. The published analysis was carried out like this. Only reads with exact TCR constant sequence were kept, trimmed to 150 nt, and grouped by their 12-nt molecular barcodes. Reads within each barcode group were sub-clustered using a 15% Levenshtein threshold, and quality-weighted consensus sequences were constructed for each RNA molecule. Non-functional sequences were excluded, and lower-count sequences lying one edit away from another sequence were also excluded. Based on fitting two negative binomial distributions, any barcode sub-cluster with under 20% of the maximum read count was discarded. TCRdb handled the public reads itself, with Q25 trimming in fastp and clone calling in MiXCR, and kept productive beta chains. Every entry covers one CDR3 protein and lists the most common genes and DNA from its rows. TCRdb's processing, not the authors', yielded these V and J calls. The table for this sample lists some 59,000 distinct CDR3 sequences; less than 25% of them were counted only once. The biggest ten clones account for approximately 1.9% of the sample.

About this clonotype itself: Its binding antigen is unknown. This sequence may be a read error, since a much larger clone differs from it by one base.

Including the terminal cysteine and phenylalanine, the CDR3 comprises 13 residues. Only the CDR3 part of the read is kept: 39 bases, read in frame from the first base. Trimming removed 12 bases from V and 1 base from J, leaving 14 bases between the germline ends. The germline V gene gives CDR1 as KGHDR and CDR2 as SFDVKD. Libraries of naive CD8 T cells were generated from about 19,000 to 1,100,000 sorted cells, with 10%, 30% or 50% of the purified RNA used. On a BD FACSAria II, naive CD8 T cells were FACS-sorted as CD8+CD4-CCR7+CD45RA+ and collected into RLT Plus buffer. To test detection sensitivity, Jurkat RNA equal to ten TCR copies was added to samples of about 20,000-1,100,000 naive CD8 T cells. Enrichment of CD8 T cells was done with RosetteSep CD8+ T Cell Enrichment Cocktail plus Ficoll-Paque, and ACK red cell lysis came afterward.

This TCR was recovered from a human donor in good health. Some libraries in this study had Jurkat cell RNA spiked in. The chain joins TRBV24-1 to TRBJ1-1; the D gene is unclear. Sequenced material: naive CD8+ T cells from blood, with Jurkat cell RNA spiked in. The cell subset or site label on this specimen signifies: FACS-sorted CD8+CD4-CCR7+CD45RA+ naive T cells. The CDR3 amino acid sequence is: CAAAAGPNTEAFF. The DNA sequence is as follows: TGTGCCGCCGCGGCCGGGCCGAACACTGAAGCTTTCTTT.